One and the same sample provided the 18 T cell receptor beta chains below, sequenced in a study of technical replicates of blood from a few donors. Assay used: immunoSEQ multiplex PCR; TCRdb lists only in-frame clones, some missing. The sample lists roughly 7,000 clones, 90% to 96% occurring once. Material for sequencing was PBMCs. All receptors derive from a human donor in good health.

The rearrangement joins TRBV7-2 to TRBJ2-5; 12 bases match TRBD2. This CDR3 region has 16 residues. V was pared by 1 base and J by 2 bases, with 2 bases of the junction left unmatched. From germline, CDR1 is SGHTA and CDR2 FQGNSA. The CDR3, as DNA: TGTGCCAGCAGCTTAGGGGGGACTAGCGGGCAAGAGACCCAGTACTTC. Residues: CASSLGGTSGQETQYF. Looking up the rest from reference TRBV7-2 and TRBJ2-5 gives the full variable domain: GAGVSQSPSNKVTEKGKDVELRCDPISGHTALYWYRQSLGQGLEFLIYFQGNSAPDKSGLPSDRFSAERTGGSVSTLTIQRTQQEDSAVYLCASSLGGTSGQETQYFGPGTRLLVL.

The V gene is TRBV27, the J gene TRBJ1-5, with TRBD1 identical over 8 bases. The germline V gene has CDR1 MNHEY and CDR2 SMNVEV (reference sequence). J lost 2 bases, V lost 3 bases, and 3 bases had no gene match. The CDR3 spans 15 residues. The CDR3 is CASSFMTGGNQPQHF. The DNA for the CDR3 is TGTGCCAGCAGTTTCATGACAGGGGGCAATCAGCCCCAGCATTTT.

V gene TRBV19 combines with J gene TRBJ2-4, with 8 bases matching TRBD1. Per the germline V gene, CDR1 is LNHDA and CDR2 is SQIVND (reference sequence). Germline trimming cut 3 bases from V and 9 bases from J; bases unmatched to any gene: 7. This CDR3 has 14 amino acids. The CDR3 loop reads CASSMQGAGGIQYF. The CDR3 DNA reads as TGTGCCAGTAGTATGCAGGGGGCTGGGGGCATTCAGTACTTC.

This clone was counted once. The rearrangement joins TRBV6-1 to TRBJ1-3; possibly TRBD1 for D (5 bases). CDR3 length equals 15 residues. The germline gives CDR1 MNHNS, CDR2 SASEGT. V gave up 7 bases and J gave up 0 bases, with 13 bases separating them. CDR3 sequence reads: CASTKPGLSGNTIYF. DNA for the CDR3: TGTGCCAGCACCAAGCCGGGACTCTCTGGAAACACCATATATTTT.

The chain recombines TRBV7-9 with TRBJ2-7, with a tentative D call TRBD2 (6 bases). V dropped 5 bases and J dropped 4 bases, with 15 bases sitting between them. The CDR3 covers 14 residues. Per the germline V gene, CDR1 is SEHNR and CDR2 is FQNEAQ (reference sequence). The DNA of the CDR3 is TGTGCCAGCAGCCCACGCGCGAGCGGGTACGAGCAGTACTTC. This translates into CASSPRASGYEQYF.

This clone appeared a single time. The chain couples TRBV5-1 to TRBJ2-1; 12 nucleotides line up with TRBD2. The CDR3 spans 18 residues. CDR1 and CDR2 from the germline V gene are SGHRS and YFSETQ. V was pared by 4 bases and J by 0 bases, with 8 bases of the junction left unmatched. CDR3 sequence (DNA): TGCGCCAGCAGCCGAGATGGACTAGCGGGAATCTCCTACAATGAGCAGTTCTTC. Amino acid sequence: CASSRDGLAGISYNEQFF.

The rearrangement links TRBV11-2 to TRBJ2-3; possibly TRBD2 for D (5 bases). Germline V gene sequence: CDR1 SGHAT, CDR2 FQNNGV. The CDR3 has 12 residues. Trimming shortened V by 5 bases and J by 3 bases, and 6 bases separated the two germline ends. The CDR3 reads CASSRTTDTQYF. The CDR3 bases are TGTGCCAGCAGCCGGACTACAGATACGCAGTATTTT.

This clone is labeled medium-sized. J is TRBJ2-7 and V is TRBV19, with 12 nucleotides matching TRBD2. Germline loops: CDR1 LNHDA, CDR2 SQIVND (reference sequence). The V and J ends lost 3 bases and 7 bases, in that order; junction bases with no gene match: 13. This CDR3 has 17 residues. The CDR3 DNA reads TGTGCCAGTAGTATCCTAGCGGGAGGGTCAGGAGGAGATGAGCAGTACTTC. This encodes CASSILAGGSGGDEQYF.

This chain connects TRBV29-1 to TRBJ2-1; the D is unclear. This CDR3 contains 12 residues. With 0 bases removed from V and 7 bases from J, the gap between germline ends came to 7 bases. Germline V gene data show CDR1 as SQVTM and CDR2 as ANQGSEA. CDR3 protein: CSVEDLRNEQFF. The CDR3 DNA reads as TGCAGCGTTGAAGATCTTCGGAATGAGCAGTTCTTC.

CDR3 DNA: TGCGCCAGCAGCTTGGTCTCAACGCGACTAGCGGGAAGAAGCTCCTACGAGCAGTACTTC. Protein product: CASSLVSTRLAGRSSYEQYF. This chain joins TRBV5-1 and TRBJ2-7, with 11 bases lining up with TRBD2. Germline CDR1 SGHRS, CDR2 YFSETQ. This CDR3 has 20 amino acids. The J segment lost 0 bases and the V segment lost 0 bases, leaving 14 bases of the junction unmatched.

CDR3 in DNA: TGTGCCAGCAGACCAACAGGGGTGTGGGAGATAAACACCTTC. Translated: CASRPTGVWEINTF. This rearrangement joins TRBV28 to TRBJ1-2, with TRBD1 identical over 7 bases. V shed 6 bases, J shed 12 bases, and the junction held 16 bases outside the gene matches. Germline loops: CDR1 MDHEN, CDR2 SYDVKM. CDR3 length: 14 residues.

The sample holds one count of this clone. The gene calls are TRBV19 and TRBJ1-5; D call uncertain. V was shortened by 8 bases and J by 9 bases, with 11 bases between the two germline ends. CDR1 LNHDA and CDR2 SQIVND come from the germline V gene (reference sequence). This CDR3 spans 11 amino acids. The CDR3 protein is CASAHHGPQHF. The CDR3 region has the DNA TGTGCCAGTGCCCATCACGGGCCCCAGCATTTT.

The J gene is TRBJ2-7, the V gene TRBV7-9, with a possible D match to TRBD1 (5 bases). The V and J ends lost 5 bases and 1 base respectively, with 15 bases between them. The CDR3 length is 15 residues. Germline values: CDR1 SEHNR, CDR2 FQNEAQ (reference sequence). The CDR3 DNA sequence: TGTGCCAGCAGCAGCAGGGATGCCCGGTCCTACGAGCAGTACTTC. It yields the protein CASSSRDARSYEQYF.

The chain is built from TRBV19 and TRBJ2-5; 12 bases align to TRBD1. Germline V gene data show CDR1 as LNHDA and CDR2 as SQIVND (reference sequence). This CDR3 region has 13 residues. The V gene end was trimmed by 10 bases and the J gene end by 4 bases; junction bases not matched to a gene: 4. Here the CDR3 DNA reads TGTGCCAACCGGGACAGGGGGCGAGAGACCCAGTACTTC. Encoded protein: CANRDRGRETQYF.

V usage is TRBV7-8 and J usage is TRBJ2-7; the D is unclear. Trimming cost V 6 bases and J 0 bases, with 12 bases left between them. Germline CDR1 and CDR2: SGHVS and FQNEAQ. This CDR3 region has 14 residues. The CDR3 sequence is CASRKAAGSYEQYF. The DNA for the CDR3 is TGTGCCAGCAGGAAAGCTGCAGGCTCCTACGAGCAGTACTTC.

CDR3 bases: TGTGTCAGAAGCTCACAACATAGCGGGAGGGCCGCCTACGAGCAGTACTTC. Protein: CVRSSQHSGRAAYEQYF. The gene calls are TRBV7-5 and TRBJ2-7; the table's TRBD2 call for D was not verified on the DNA. TRBV7-5 is a pseudogene. The CDR3 covers 17 residues.

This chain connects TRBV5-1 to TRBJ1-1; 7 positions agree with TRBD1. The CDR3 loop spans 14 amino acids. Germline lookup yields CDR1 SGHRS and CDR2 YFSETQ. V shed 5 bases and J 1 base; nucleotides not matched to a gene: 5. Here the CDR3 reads CASRSTGPNTEAFF. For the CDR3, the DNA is TGCGCCAGCAGATCGACAGGGCCGAACACTGAAGCTTTCTTT.

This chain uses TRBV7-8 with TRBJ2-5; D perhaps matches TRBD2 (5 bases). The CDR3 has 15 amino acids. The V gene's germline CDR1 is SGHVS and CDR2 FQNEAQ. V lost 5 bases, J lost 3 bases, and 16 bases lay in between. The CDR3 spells CASSTRFQQKETQYF. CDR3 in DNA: TGTGCCAGCAGCACTAGGTTCCAGCAGAAAGAGACCCAGTACTTC.